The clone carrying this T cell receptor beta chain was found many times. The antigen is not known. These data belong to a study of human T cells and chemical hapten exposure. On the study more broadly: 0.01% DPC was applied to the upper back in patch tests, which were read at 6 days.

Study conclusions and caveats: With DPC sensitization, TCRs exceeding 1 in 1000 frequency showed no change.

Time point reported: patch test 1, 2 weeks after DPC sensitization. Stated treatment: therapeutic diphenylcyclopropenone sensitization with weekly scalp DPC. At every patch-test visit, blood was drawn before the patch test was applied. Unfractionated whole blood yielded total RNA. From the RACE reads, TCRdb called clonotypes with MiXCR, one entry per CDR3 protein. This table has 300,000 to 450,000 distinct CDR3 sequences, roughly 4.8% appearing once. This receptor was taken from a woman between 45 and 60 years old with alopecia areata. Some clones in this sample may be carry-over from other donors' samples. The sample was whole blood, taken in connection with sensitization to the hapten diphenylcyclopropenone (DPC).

The CDR3: CASSPRTAGLHTEAFF. The CDR3 nucleotides read TGTGCCAGCAGTCCCCGGACGGCGGGTCTCCACACTGAAGCTTTCTTT. The chain joins TRBV6-5 to TRBJ1-1; no clear D. Trimming removed 5 bases from V and 3 bases from J, with 19 bases in between. CDR3 length equals 16 residues. Germline V lookup: CDR1 MNHEY, CDR2 SVGAGI.